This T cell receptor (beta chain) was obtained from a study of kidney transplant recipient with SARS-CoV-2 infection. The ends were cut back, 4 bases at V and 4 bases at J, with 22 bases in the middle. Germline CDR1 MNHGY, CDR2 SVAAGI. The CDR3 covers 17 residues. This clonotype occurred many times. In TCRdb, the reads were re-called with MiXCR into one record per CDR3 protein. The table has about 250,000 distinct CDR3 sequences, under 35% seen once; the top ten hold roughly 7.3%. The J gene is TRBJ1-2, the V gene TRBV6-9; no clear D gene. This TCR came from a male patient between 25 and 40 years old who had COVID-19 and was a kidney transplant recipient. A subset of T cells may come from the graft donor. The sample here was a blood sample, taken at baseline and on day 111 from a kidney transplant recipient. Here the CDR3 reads CASSFCMPYGKTYGYTF. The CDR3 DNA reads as TGTGCCAGCAGTTTTTGCATGCCTTACGGAAAGACCTATGGCTACACCTTC.